These 3 T cell receptor beta chains originate from one sample sequenced in a study of T cells expressing NK-cell markers. Reanalyzing the 5' RACE reads, TCRdb keeps one entry per CDR3 protein, without DNA. Its listing shows some 340,000 distinct CDR3 sequences. Sequenced material: blood T cells: a sorted CD56 or NKG2C T cell subset, CD4+ or CD8+ T cells, or bulk PBMC T cells (not recorded which). These receptors originate from a man aged 18-75 years in good health.

V and J are TRBV19 and TRBJ2-1; TCRdb reports TRBD1, a call that lacks DNA to check it against. This CDR3 is 17 amino acids long. CDR1 LNHDA and CDR2 SQIVND come from the germline V gene (reference sequence). The CDR3 spells CASSIGRARLKGHEQFF.

This chain joins TRBV7-2 and TRBJ2-7; the D call of TRBD1 rests on TCRdb alone, since no DNA is present to check it. The germline V gene has CDR1 SGHTA and CDR2 FQGNSA. The CDR3 loop spans 15 amino acids. The CDR3 is CASSRDRDTAYEQYF.

V usage is TRBV7-9 and J usage is TRBJ1-2. CDR1 SEHNR and CDR2 FQNEAQ come from the germline V gene (reference sequence). The CDR3 runs 14 residues. CDR3 region: CASSSINRDYGYTF. Variable domain in full (rest from reference TRBV7-9 and TRBJ1-2): DTGVSQNPRHKITKRGQNVTFRCDPISEHNRLYWYRQTLGQGPEFLTYFQNEAQLEKSRLLSDRFSAERPKGSFSTLEIQRTEQGDSAMYLCASSSINRDYGYTFGSGTRLTVV.